This T cell receptor (beta chain) was documented in a study of CD8 T cells in Susac syndrome. Reverse transcription of about 0.5 to 1 ug RNA used random hexamers. TCR beta CDR3 was amplified by immunoSEQ covering 54 Vbeta and 13 Jbeta. TCRdb re-derived calls from the immunoSEQ multiplex PCR reads in MiXCR, one entry per CDR3 protein. The profile shows 170,000 or so distinct CDR3 sequences, roughly 95% of them singletons. This CDR3 has 13 residues. Between the trimmed V and J ends, which lost 10 bases and 3 bases, there was a span of 16 bases. Germline CDR1 and CDR2: MDHEN and SYDVKM. This receptor was taken from a human donor with Susac syndrome. Specimen: CD4+ T cells from PBMCs. The V gene is TRBV28, the J gene TRBJ2-7; D gene ambiguous. The CDR3 is CATRKTSRYEQYF. The CDR3, as DNA: TGTGCCACCAGGAAGACCTCCCGCTACGAGCAGTACTTC.